The 18 T cell receptor beta chains given below trace back to one sample, sequenced in a study of T cell responses to AZD1222 COVID-19 vaccine. TCRdb keeps only in-frame clones here, not all; method: immunoSEQ multiplex PCR. The sample lists 150,000 or so clones, approximately 90% occurring once. Sample: peripheral blood, taken 28 days after the second AZD1222 dose. These receptors originate from an adult who received the AZD1222 COVID-19 vaccine.

This sequence joins TRBV27 and TRBJ1-2; 9 positions match TRBD1. The germline gives CDR1 MNHEY, CDR2 SMNVEV (reference sequence). V shed 5 bases and J 4 bases; nucleotides not matched to a gene: 14. The CDR3 loop spans 17 amino acids. Here the CDR3 reads CASSASGTGPLGYGYTF. The CDR3 DNA reads as TGTGCCAGCAGTGCCTCCGGGACAGGGCCCCTCGGCTATGGCTACACCTTC.

The chain combines TRBV4-1 with TRBJ1-1, with D perhaps TRBD1 (5 bases). CDR3 size: 14 residues. V was trimmed by 0 bases and J by 5 bases, leaving 10 bases between them. Germline V gives CDR1 MGHRA, CDR2 YSYEKL. CDR3 sequence reads: CASSQEFRETEAFF. CDR3 bases: TGCGCCAGCAGCCAAGAGTTCAGGGAAACTGAAGCTTTCTTT.

This clone occurred a few times. An end of the junction differs from the germline gene, which may be a read error. This chain uses TRBV3-1 (or the pseudogene TRBV3-2) with TRBJ2-7; D not resolved. The CDR3 is 19 residues long. Germline V gene lookup returns CDR1 LGHDT and CDR2 YNNKEL (reference sequence). For the CDR3, the DNA is TGTGCCAGCAGTCAAGTAAGGAAGGACGGGCATGATGATTCCTACGAGCAGTACTTC. Encoded protein: CASSQVRKDGHDDSYEQYF.

The table lists this clone with a count of one. The chain uses TRBV27 and TRBJ1-5; maybe TRBD1 (5 bases). Germline CDR1 reads MNHEY; CDR2 reads SMNVEV (reference sequence). The CDR3 length is 19 residues. V lost 4 bases and J lost 1, with 23 bases in between. The CDR3 reads CASSSILGALGKSNQPQHF. CDR3 coding DNA: TGTGCCAGCAGTTCGATTCTAGGGGCGTTGGGTAAGAGCAATCAGCCCCAGCATTTT.

This clone appeared once. The V call is TRBV2, the J call TRBJ1-2; 8 nucleotides line up with TRBD1. V lost 9 bases and J lost 2; bases outside the gene matches: 2. Germline-derived CDR1 and CDR2 are SNHLY and FYNNEI. The CDR3 is 12 residues long. The CDR3: CARGQGNYGYTF. The CDR3 DNA reads TGTGCCAGAGGACAGGGCAACTATGGCTACACCTTC. Full variable domain (rest looked up from reference TRBV2 and TRBJ1-2): EPEVTQTPSHQVTQMGQEVILRCVPISNHLYFYWYRQILGQKVEFLVSFYNNEISEKSEIFDDQFSVERPDGSNFTLKIRSTKLEDSAMYFCARGQGNYGYTFGSGTRLTVV.

The J gene is TRBJ1-5, the V gene TRBV7-9; TRBD1 matches at 7 bases. The CDR3 runs to 15 residues. Trimming took 3 bases from V and 3 from J; bases not matched to a gene: 5. CDR1 is SEHNR and CDR2 is FQNEAQ in the germline V gene (reference sequence). The CDR3 loop is CASSFEGATNQPQHF. CDR3 DNA: TGTGCCAGCAGCTTCGAGGGGGCCACCAATCAGCCCCAGCATTTT.

The chain combines TRBV24-1 with TRBJ1-1; D call uncertain. Trimming removed 8 bases from V and 0 bases from J, with 12 bases in between. The length of the CDR3 is 14 residues. CDR1 and CDR2 (germline): KGHDR, SFDVKD. DNA of the CDR3: TGTGCCACCATCCTAGGGAGGGTGAACACTGAAGCTTTCTTT. It specifies CATILGRVNTEAFF.

The chain couples TRBV18 to TRBJ2-5; no reliable D call. The germline V gene encodes CDR1 KGHSH and CDR2 LQKENI. The CDR3 has 14 amino acids. With 6 bases removed from V and 3 bases from J, the gap between germline ends came to 14 bases. DNA for the CDR3: TGTGCCAGCTCTCCAAGGCGAAGTGAAGAGACCCAGTACTTC. Amino acid sequence: CASSPRRSEETQYF. Variable domain in full (rest from reference TRBV18 and TRBJ2-5): NAGVMQNPRHLVRRRGQEARLRCSPMKGHSHVYWYRQLPEEGLKFMVYLQKENIIDESGMPKERFSAEFPKEGPSILRIQQVVRGDSAAYFCASSPRRSEETQYFGPGTRLLVL.

The chain links TRBV7-9 to TRBJ2-1; 7 bases are a match to TRBD2. Trimming cost V 5 bases and J 0 bases; bases outside gene matches: 16. The CDR3 consists of 19 residues. The germline V gene encodes CDR1 SEHNR and CDR2 FQNEAQ (reference sequence). The CDR3 sequence: CASSLIAGRLISSYNEQFF. The CDR3, as DNA: TGTGCCAGCAGCCTAATAGCGGGCCGATTAATCAGCTCCTACAATGAGCAGTTCTTC.

This clone was detected only once. V and J are TRBV9 and TRBJ2-1; the match to TRBD2 covers 7 bases. The CDR3 consists of 15 residues. Germline V lookup: CDR1 SGDLS, CDR2 YYNGEE. V shed 3 bases, J shed 2 bases, and the junction held 5 bases outside the gene matches. CDR3 region: CASSAGLVTYNEQFF. For the CDR3, the DNA is TGTGCCAGCAGCGCCGGACTAGTTACCTACAATGAGCAGTTCTTC. The whole variable domain, filled in from reference TRBV9 and TRBJ2-1, reads DSGVTQTPKHLITATGQRVTLRCSPRSGDLSVYWYQQSLDQGLQFLIQYYNGEERAKGNILERFSAQQFPDLHSELNLSSLELGDSALYFCASSAGLVTYNEQFFGPGTRLTVL.

The chain couples TRBV3-1 (or the pseudogene TRBV3-2) to TRBJ2-7, with a weak D call TRBD1 (6 bases). This CDR3 region has 15 residues. The germline CDR1 and CDR2 sequences are LGHDT and YNNKEL (reference sequence). Trimming pared 0 bases from V and 3 bases from J, leaving 12 bases between. This CDR3 is CASSQDHRAGYEQYF. In nucleotides, the CDR3 is TGTGCCAGCAGCCAAGATCACAGGGCCGGCTACGAGCAGTACTTC.

In this sample, this clone turned up a few times. CDR3 region: CASSPRGPRAYGYTF. The CDR3 region has the DNA TGTGCCAGCAGCCCTCGGGGCCCACGGGCCTATGGCTACACCTTC. The chain recombines TRBV5-6 with TRBJ1-2; D is perhaps TRBD1 (5 bases). V was cut by 4 bases and J by 4 bases, with 17 bases left in between. The germline V gene has CDR1 SGHDT and CDR2 YYEEEE. There are 15 residues in the CDR3.

The chain joins TRBV18 to TRBJ2-6; TRBD2 is a possible D gene (6 bases). CDR3 length equals 17 residues. The V and J ends lost 0 bases and 0 bases respectively, with 9 bases between them. The germline gives CDR1 KGHSH, CDR2 LQKENI. CDR3 nucleotide sequence: TGTGCCAGCTCACCACCGGAGGGGTTCTCTGGGGCCAACGTCCTGACTTTC. Translation: CASSPPEGFSGANVLTF.

The chain joins TRBV19 to TRBJ1-4, with D possibly being TRBD1 (6 bases). Trimming pared 6 bases from V and 4 bases from J, leaving 12 bases between. The germline V gene encodes CDR1 LNHDA and CDR2 SQIVND (reference sequence). This CDR3 comprises 14 residues. The CDR3 sequence: CASSRTADNEKLFF. The CDR3 DNA sequence: TGTGCCAGTAGCAGGACAGCGGATAATGAAAAACTGTTTTTT.

This clone was counted only a few times. This rearrangement joins TRBV27 to TRBJ1-1; TRBD1 agrees at 8 bases. The CDR3 has 14 amino acids. J was trimmed by 4 bases and V by 7 bases; bases with no gene match: 8. Germline V gene data show CDR1 as MNHEY and CDR2 as SMNVEV (reference sequence). CDR3 sequence: CASTRTGRGTEAFF. The CDR3 region has the DNA TGTGCCAGCACCCGGACAGGGAGGGGCACTGAAGCTTTCTTT.

This clone showed up just once. The chain joins TRBV10-3 to TRBJ2-1; tentative D call: TRBD2 (5 bases). Germline V gives CDR1 ENHRY, CDR2 SYGVKD. CDR3 size: 13 residues. Trimming left V 10 bases short and J 5 bases short, with 15 bases between. In DNA form, the CDR3 reads TGTGCCACCTCGCCGGACTTCGACAATGAGCAGTTCTTC. Encoded protein: CATSPDFDNEQFF.

The chain has TRBV7-8 and TRBJ2-5; 8 positions agree with TRBD1. This CDR3 has 17 amino acids. Germline values: CDR1 SGHVS, CDR2 FQNEAQ. Trimming cost V 1 base and J 6 bases; bases outside gene matches: 13. The CDR3 sequence is CASSLGGAADRGQTQYF. CDR3 bases: TGTGCCAGCAGCTTAGGAGGGGCGGCAGACAGGGGACAGACCCAGTACTTC.

V is TRBV3-1 (or the pseudogene TRBV3-2) and J is TRBJ2-2; perhaps TRBD1 as D (6 bases). Per the germline V gene, CDR1 is LGHDT and CDR2 is YNNKEL (reference sequence). Trimming removed 1 base at V and 4 bases at J, with 10 bases between. The CDR3 loop spans 15 amino acids. The CDR3 sequence is CASSQVRGGTGELFF. The CDR3 nucleotides are TGTGCCAGCAGCCAAGTACGAGGGGGCACCGGGGAGCTGTTTTTT.